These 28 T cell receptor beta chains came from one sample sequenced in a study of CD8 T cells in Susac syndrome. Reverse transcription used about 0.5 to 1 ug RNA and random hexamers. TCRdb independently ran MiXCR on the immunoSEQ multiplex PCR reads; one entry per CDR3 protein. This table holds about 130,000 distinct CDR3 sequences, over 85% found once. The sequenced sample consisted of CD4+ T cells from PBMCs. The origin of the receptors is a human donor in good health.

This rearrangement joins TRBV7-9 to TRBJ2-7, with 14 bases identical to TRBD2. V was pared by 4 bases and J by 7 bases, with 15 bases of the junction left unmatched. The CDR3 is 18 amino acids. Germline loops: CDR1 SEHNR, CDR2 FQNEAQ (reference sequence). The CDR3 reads CASSSRGSGTSGSKEQYF. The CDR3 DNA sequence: TGTGCCAGCAGCTCCAGGGGCTCCGGGACTAGCGGGAGTAAAGAGCAGTACTTC.

DNA of the CDR3: TGTGCCAGCAGCTCGGTATCAGGAAACACCATATATTTT. Protein sequence: CASSSVSGNTIYF. The V gene is TRBV5-6, the J gene TRBJ1-3; D not resolved. Trimming pared 3 bases from V and 4 bases from J, leaving 8 bases between. This CDR3 comprises 13 residues. Germline CDR1 reads SGHDT; CDR2 reads YYEEEE.

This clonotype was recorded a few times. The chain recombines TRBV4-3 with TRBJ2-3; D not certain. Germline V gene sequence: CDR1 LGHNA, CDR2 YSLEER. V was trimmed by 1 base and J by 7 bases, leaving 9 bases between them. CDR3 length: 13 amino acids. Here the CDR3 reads CASSQVLLNTQYF. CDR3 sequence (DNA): TGCGCCAGCAGCCAAGTTCTCCTGAATACGCAGTATTTT.

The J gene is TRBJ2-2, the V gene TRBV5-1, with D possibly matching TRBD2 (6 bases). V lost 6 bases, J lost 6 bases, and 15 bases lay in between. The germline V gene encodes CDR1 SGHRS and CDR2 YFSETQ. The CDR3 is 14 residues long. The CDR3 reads CASNHNGGAGELFF. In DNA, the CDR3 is TGCGCCAGCAACCATAACGGAGGGGCCGGGGAGCTGTTTTTT.

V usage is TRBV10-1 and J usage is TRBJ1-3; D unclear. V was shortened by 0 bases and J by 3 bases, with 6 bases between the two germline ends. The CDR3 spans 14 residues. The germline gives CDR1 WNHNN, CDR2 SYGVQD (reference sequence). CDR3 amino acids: CASSESLYGNTIYF. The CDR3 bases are TGCGCCAGCAGTGAGTCACTGTATGGAAACACCATATATTTT.

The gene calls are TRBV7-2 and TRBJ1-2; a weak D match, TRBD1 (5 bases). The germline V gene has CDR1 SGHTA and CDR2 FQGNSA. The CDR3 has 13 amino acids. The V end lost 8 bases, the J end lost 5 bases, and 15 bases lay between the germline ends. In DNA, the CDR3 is TGTGCCAGCCGAGACAGAGACCTTTATGGCTACACCTTC. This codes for CASRDRDLYGYTF.

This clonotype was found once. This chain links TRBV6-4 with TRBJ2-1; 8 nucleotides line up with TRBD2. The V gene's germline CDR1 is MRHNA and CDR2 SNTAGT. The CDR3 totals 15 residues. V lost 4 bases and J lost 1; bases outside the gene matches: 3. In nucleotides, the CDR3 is TGTGCCAGCAGTGTCACTAGCGGTTCCTACAATGAGCAGTTCTTC. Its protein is CASSVTSGSYNEQFF.

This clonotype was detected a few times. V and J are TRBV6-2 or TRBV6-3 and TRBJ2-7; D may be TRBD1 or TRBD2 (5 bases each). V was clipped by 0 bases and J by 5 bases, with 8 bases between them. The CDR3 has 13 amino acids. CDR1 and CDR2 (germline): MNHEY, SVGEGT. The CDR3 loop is CASSYSRGDEQYF. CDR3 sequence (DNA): TGTGCCAGCAGTTACTCGAGGGGAGACGAGCAGTACTTC.

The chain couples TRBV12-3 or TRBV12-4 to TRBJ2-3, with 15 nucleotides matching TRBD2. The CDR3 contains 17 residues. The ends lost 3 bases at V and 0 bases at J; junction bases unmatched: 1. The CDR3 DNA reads TGTGCCAGCAGTTTTGGGACTAGCGGGAGGAGCACAGATACGCAGTATTTT. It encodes CASSFGTSGRSTDTQYF.

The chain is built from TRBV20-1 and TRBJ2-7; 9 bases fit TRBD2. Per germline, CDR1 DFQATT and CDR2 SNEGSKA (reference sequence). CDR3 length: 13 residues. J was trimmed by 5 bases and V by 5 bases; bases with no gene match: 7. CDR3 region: CSAGGLAINEQYF. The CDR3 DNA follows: TGCAGTGCTGGGGGACTAGCAATCAACGAGCAGTACTTC.

CDR3 amino acids: CASSQRIEGYEQYF. CDR3 DNA: TGTGCCAGCAGCCAGAGAATCGAAGGCTACGAGCAGTACTTC. The rearrangement links TRBV3-1 to TRBJ2-7; D is uncertain. V was clipped by 3 bases and J by 3 bases, with 12 bases between them. This CDR3 has 14 residues. CDR1 and CDR2 (germline): LGHDT, YNNKEL (reference sequence).

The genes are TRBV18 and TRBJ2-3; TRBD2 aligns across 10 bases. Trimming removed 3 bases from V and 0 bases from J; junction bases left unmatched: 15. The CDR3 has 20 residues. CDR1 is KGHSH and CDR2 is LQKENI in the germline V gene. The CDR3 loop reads CASSPFQLAGGSSSTDTQYF. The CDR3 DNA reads TGTGCCAGCTCACCGTTTCAGTTAGCGGGAGGTTCCTCAAGCACAGATACGCAGTATTTT.

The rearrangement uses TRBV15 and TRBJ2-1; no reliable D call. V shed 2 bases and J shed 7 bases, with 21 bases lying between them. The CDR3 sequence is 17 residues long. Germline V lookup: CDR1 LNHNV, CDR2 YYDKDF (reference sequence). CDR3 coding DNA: TGTGCCACCAGCAGACCCCCTACCGGCCTAGGCGGTAATGAGCAGTTCTTC. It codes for CATSRPPTGLGGNEQFF.

The CDR3, as DNA: TGCGCCAGCAGCCCAAACATAAGGGGCGCGGACACTGAAGCTTTCTTT. Its translation: CASSPNIRGADTEAFF. V is TRBV5-1 and J is TRBJ1-1; possible D gene TRBD1, 5 bases. V was trimmed by 4 bases and J by 3 bases, leaving 19 bases between them. Germline-derived CDR1 and CDR2 are SGHRS and YFSETQ. The CDR3 covers 16 residues.

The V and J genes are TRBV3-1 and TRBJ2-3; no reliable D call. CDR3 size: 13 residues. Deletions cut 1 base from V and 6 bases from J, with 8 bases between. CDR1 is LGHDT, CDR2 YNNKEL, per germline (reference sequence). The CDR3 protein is CASSQVGGDTQYF. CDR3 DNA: TGTGCCAGCAGCCAAGTTGGTGGGGATACGCAGTATTTT.

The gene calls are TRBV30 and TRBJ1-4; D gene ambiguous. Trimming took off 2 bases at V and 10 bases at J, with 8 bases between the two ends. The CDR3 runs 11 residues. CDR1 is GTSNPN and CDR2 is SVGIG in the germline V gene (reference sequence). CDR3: CAWSPVGKLFF. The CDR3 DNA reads TGTGCCTGGAGTCCCGTCGGAAAACTGTTTTTT.

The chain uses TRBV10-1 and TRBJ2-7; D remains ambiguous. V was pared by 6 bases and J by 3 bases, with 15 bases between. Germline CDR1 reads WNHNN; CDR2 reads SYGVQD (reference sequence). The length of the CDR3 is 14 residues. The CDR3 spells CASSERGLNYEQYF. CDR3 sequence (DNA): TGCGCCAGCAGCGAGCGAGGCTTAAACTACGAGCAGTACTTC.

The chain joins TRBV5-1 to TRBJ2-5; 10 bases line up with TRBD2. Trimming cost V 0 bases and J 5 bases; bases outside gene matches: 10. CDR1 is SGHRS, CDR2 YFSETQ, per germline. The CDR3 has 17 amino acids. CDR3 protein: CASSLGGLAGVSETQYF. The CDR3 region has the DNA TGCGCCAGCAGCTTGGGAGGCCTAGCGGGAGTATCGGAGACCCAGTACTTC.

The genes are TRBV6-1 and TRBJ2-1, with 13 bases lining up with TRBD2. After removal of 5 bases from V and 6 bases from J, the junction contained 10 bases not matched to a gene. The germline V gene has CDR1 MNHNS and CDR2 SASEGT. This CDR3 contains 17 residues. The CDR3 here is CASSTGTSGIIFNEQFF. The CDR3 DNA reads TGTGCCAGCAGTACCGGGACTAGCGGGATTATCTTCAATGAGCAGTTCTTC.

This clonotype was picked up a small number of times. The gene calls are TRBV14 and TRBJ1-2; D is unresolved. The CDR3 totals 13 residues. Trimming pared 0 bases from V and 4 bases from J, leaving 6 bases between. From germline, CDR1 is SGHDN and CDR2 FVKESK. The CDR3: CASSQDVGYGYTF. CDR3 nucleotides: TGTGCCAGCAGCCAAGATGTGGGCTATGGCTACACCTTC.

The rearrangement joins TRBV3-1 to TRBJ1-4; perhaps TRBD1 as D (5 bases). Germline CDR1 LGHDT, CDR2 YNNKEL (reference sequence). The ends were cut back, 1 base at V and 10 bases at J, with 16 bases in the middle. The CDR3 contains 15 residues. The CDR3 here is CASSQGLGTVGKLFF. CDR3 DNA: TGTGCCAGCAGCCAAGGATTGGGGACGGTTGGAAAACTGTTTTTT. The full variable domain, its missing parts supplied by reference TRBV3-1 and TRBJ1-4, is DTAVSQTPKYLVTQMGNDKSIKCEQNLGHDTMYWYKQDSKKFLKIMFSYNNKELIINETVPNRFSPKSPDKAHLNLHINSLELGDSAVYFCASSQGLGTVGKLFFGSGTQLSVL.

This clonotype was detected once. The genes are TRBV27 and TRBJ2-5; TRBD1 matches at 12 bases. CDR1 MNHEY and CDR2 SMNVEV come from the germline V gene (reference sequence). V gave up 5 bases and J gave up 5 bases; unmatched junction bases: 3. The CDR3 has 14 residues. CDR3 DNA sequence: TGTGCCAGCAGTCCCGGGACAGGGGGCGAGACCCAGTACTTC. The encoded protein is CASSPGTGGETQYF.

CDR3 loop: CASSMDRAKETQYF. The DNA of the CDR3 is TGTGCCAGCAGCATGGACAGGGCGAAAGAGACCCAGTACTTC. This sequence joins TRBV7-7 and TRBJ2-5, with 8 bases matching TRBD1. The CDR3 sequence is 14 residues long. V was pared by 5 bases and J by 3 bases, with 5 bases of the junction left unmatched. CDR1 and CDR2 from the germline V gene are SSHAT and FNYEAQ (reference sequence).

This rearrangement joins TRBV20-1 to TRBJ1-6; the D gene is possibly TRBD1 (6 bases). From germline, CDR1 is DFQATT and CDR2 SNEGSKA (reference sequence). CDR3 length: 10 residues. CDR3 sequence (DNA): TGCAGCATTACAGGGAATACCCTCCACTTT. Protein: CSITGNTLHF.

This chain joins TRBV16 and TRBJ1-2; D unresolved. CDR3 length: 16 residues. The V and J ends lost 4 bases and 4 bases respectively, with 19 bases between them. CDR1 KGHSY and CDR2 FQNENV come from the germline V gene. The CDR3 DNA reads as TGTGCCAGCAGCCTGGTCGGCACGTCGTACCTCTATGGCTACACCTTC. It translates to CASSLVGTSYLYGYTF.

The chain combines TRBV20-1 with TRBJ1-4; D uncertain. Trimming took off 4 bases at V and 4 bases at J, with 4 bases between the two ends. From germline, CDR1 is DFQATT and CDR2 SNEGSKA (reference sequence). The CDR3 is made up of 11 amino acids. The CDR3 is CSATFNEKLFF. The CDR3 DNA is TGCAGTGCTACATTTAATGAAAAACTGTTTTTT.

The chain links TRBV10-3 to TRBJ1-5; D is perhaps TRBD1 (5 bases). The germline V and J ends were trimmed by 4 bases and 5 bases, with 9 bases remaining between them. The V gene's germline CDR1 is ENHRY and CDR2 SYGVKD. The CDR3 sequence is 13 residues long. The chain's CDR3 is CAISVTEDQPQHF. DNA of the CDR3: TGTGCCATCAGTGTGACAGAGGATCAGCCCCAGCATTTT.

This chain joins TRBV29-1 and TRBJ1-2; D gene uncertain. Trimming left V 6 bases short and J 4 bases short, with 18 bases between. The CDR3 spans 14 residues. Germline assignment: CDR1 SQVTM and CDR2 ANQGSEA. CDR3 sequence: CSVEITRAGYGYTF. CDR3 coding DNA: TGCAGCGTCGAAATTACCCGGGCGGGCTATGGCTACACCTTC.